This TCR beta chain is from a study of regulatory T cells in long-lasting Graves disease (dated by TCRdb to the early 2020s). Turning to the overall study: Persistent Graves' disease meant more than 5 years of antithyroid drug treatment with TSH receptor autoantibodies that stayed positive. Peripheral blood TCR sequencing and RNA sequencing compared persistent Graves' disease patients with newly diagnosed Graves' disease patients. A total of around 35 samples were covered by TCR sequencing, comprising approximately 13 persistent and 20 or so newly diagnosed Graves' disease patients. Antithyroid drugs had been taken for approximately 10 years on average by persistent Graves' disease patients in the clinical cohort. The study was conducted in China and was registered as a clinical trial. What the work shows at the level of the full study, not this receptor alone: Only the TCR beta chain was sequenced and analyzed. Patients with persistent disease shared more public clonotypes (under 3,000) than newly diagnosed patients did (966). Compared with newly diagnosed patients, persistent Graves' disease patients had lower TCR Shannon entropy and fewer highly expanded clones, which suggests clonal expansion. Peripheral blood alone was examined, since thyroid tissue, which constituted the primary lesion, could not be accessed. Persistent disease showed preferential use of TRBV28, TRBJ1-2 and TRBJ2-5, whereas newly diagnosed disease favored TRBV20-1 and TRBJ2-1. The small sample size was acknowledged by the authors as a limitation that may reduce accuracy.

The time point label, read with the paper, signifies: persistent/refractory GD, antithyroid drugs over 5 years with positive TRAb. For both TCR sequencing and RNA sequencing, RNA was extracted from PBMCs in TRIzol. The diagnosis of Graves' disease was made according to American Thyroid Association guidelines. The patients came from an endocrinology department in Xi'an, China. Each patient gave about 8.1 milliliters of peripheral blood, collected in an EDTA anticoagulant tube. Ficoll Paque Plus density gradient separation was used to isolate PBMCs, and no further T cell sorting was done. RNA quality was checked with an Agilent 2100 Bioanalyzer and agarose gel, and concentration with a NanoDrop 2000. Libraries were made using multiplex PCR. The sequencing machine was an Illumina HiSeq 4000. iRepertoire HTBI primers and Arm-PCR amplification of CDR3 regions were used to construct TCR beta libraries. Gel purification was performed on PCR products prior to sequencing. The authors processed their data as follows. A total of under 80 TRBV and 14 TRBJ segments were identified across samples and were used for gene usage analysis of CDR3 amino acid clonotypes. Filtered high-quality paired reads were merged into contigs using COPE and FqMerger. BLAST was used to align contigs to the IMGT TRBV, TRBD and TRBJ reference genes, and CDR3 was defined following IMGT. Any clonotype with a frequency above 0.1% was classified as a highly expanded clone. Shannon entropy served as the measure of repertoire diversity, while the Gini coefficient captured V-J evenness. Clonotypes shared by more than one individual were considered public. TCRdb reprocessing: public reads trimmed at Q25 with fastp, clones called with MiXCR, in-frame beta chains kept. A single entry per CDR3 protein holds the most common genes and DNA from its merged rows. TCRdb assigned the V and J calls; the authors' analysis was not used. Across this sample there are roughly 400,000 distinct CDR3 sequences, with over 20% seen only once. Of the sample, 13% to 15% falls within the top ten clones.

Reading the germline V gene gives CDR1 ENHRY and CDR2 SYGVKD. The CDR3 contains 15 residues, cysteine and phenylalanine counted. Of all the DNA, just the CDR3 is kept, 45 bases in frame from base 1. V is pruned by 3 bases and J by 4 bases, leaving 1 base of the junction without a gene match. For this clonotype: There is no known antigen for this receptor. Per-base quality was not reported, and no clone a single base away is much larger than it.

The chain links TRBV10-3 with TRBJ1-4; a stretch of 11 junction bases matches TRBD1. The receptor was isolated from a female donor with Graves disease. The source material was peripheral blood mononuclear cells (PBMCs), sampled when the disease was refractory, from a patient treated with antithyroid drugs. The CDR3: CAISEGTGGNEKLFF. The bases read TGTGCCATCAGTGAAGGGACAGGGGGTAATGAAAAACTGTTTTTT.